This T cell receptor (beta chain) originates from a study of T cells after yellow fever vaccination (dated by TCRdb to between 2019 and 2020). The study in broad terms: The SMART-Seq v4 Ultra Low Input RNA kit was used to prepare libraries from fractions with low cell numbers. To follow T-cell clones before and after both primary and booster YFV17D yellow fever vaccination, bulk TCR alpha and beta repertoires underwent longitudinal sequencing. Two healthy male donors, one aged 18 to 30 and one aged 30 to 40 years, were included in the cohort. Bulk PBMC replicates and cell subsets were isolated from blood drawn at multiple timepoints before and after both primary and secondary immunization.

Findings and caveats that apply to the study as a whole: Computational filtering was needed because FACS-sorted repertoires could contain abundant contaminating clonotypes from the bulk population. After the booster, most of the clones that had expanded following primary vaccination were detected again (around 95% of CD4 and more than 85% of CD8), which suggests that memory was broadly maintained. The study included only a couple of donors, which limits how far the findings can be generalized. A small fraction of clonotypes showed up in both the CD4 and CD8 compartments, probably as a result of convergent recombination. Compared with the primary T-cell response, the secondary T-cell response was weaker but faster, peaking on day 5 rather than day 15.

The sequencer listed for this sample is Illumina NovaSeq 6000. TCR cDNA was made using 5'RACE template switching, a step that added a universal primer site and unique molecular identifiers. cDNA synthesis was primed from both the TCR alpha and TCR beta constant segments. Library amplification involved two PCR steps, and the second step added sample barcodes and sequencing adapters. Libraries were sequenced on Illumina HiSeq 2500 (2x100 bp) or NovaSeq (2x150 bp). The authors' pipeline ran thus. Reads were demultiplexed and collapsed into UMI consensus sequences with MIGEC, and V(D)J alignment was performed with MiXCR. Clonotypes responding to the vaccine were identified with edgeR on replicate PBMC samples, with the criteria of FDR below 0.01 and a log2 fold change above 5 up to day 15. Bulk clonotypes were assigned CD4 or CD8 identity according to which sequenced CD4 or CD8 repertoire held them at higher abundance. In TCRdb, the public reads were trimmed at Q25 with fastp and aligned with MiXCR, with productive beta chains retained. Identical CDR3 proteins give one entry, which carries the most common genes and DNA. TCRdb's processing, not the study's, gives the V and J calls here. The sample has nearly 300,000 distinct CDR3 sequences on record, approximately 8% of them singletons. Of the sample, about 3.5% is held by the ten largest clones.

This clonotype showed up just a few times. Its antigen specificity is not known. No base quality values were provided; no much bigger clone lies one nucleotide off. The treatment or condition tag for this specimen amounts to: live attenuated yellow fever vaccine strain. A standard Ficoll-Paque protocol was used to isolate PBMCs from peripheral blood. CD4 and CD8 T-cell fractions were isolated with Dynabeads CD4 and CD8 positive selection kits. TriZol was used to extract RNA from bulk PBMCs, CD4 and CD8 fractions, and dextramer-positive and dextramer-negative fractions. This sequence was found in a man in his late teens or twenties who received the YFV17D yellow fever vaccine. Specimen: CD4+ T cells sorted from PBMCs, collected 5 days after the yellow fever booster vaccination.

The nucleotide sequence reads TGTGCCAGCAGCTTAGGATTCGGCATTCAGTACTTC. Translation gives CASSLGFGIQYF. Recombination connected TRBV11-1 to TRBJ2-4; confidence is insufficient to name the D gene. The germline V gene (reference sequence) sets CDR1 to SGHAT and CDR2 to FQDESV. The CDR3 has 12 amino acids, counting the end cysteine and phenylalanine. The retained sequence is limited to the CDR3, 36 bases, with the frame set at the first base. V loses 1 base, J loses 9 bases, and the germline ends lie 7 bases apart.